What follows describes a single T cell receptor (beta chain). This clonotype came up many times. The clone's antigen remains unknown. No base qualities exist here, and no much larger clone lies one base off it. This sample stems from a study of T cell repertoires in cytomegalovirus infection (dated by TCRdb to about 2019). Background on the whole study: Alongside well-studied HLA-B-restricted epitopes, the peptide stimulations were aimed at recently identified HLA-C-restricted CMV epitopes, whose presentation resists viral immunomodulation. Because public TCR beta signatures pointed to carriage of CMV infection together with the matching HLA type, the HLA type of each donor mattered for the analysis. The research as a whole found: Cumulative frequency of public TCR beta family members discriminated carriers of CMV infection plus the relevant HLA type in this cohort and an independent roughly 340-donor cohort. The ex vivo response was dominated by HLA-C-restricted CMV-specific TCR beta clonotypes, which also provided the single most frequent clonotype in two of eight donors.

The CDR3 sequence holds 13 residues, the cysteine and phenylalanine included. CDR3 DNA only is kept here, 39 bases in frame from base 1. CDR1 and CDR2 were assigned from the germline V gene (reference sequence) as DFQATT and SNEGSKA. The treatment or condition label, read with the paper, signifies: in vitro stimulation with specific CMV peptide epitopes to enrich CMV-specific T cells. The reads were generated on an Illumina HiSeq 1500. The public sequencing data were trimmed at Q25 with fastp and processed into clonotypes with MiXCR by TCRdb, which kept only in-frame beta chains. All rows with the same CDR3 protein become a single entry with the most common DNA and genes. In all, the sample holds a few hundred thousand distinct CDR3 sequences, and more than 30% of those were seen once. The ten largest clones add up to roughly a sixth of the sample.

The receptor was derived from a human donor in good health (CMV status not recorded). Some clones in this sample may be carry-over from other donors' samples. Recombination joined TRBV20-1 with TRBJ1-1, with 7 central nucleotides matching TRBD1. The sequenced sample was cultured PBMCs, obtained from culture after CMV antigen stimulation. The CDR3 protein: CRPDRDVGTEAFF. Read as DNA, the sequence is TGCAGACCTGACAGGGATGTGGGCACTGAAGCTTTCTTT.